The source of this T cell receptor beta chain is a study of CD8 T cells in Susac syndrome. The CDR3 loop spans 16 amino acids. The V end was cut by 7 bases, the J end by 0 bases, with 13 bases between. Germline assignment: CDR1 MNHNS and CDR2 SASEGT. A quantity of roughly 0.5 to 1 ug RNA underwent reverse transcription using random hexamers. A multiplex approach, immunoSEQ multiplex PCR, amplified TCR beta CDR3 across 54 Vbeta and 13 Jbeta. TCRdb re-derived calls from the immunoSEQ multiplex PCR reads in MiXCR, one entry per CDR3 protein. The table records 120,000 or so distinct CDR3 sequences, 90% to 95% of them present only once.

The receptor was isolated from a human donor with Susac syndrome. Sequencing was performed on CD8+ T cells from PBMCs. This chain uses TRBV6-1 with TRBJ2-6; no definite D call. The CDR3 region is CASMTGLISGANVLTF. CDR3 bases: TGTGCCAGCATGACGGGTCTAATCTCTGGGGCCAACGTCCTGACTTTC.